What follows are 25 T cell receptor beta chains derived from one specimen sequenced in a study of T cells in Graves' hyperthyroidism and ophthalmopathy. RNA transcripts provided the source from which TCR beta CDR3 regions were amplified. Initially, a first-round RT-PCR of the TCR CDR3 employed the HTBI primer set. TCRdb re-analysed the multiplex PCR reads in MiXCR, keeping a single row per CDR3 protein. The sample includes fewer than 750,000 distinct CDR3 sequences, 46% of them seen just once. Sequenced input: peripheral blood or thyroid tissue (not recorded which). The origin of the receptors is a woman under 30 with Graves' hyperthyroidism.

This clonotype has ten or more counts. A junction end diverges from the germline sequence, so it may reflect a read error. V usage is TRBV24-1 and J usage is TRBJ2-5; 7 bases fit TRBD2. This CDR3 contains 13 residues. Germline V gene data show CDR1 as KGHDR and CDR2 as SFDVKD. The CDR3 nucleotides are TGTGTCACCAGTGATTGGGGGGGAGAGACCCAGTACTTC. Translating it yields CVTSDWGGETQYF.

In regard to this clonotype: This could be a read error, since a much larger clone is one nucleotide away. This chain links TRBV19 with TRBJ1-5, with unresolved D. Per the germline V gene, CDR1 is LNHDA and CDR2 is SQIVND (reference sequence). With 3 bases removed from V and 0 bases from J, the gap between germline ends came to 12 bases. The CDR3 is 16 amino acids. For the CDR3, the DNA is TGTGCCAGTAGTATCGCTCTACGATATAGCAATCAGCCCCAGCATTTT. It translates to CASSIALRYSNQPQHF.

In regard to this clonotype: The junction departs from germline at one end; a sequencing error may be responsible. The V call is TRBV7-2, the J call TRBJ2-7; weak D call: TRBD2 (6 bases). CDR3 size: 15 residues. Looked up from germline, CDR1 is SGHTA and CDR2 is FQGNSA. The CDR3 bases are TGCGCCAGCAGCTTAGCTATCGGGAGTGGTTACGAGCAGTACTTC. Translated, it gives CASSLAIGSGYEQYF.

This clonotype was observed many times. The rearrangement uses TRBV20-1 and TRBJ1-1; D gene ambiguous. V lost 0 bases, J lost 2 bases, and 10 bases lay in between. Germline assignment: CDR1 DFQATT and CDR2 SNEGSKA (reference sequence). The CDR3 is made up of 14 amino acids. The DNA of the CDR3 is TGCAGTGCTAGAGATCAGGCAGCTAACACTGAAGCTTTCTTT. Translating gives CSARDQAANTEAFF.

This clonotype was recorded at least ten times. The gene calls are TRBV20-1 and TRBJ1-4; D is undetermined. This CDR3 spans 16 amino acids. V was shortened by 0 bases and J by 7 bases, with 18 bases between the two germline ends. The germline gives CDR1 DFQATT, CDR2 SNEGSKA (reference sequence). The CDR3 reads CSARDEPGTFSEKLFF. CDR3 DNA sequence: TGCAGTGCTAGAGACGAACCAGGAACTTTCTCTGAAAAACTGTTTTTT.

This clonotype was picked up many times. This chain's CDR3 is CSARESGNVGETQYF. CDR3 sequence (DNA): TGCAGTGCTAGGGAAAGCGGGAATGTAGGAGAGACCCAGTACTTC. This chain joins TRBV20-1 and TRBJ2-5, with 7 bases that match TRBD2. The CDR3 length is 15 residues. With 3 bases clipped from V and 4 bases from J, the junction kept 11 bases outside the gene matches. The germline V gene encodes CDR1 DFQATT and CDR2 SNEGSKA (reference sequence).

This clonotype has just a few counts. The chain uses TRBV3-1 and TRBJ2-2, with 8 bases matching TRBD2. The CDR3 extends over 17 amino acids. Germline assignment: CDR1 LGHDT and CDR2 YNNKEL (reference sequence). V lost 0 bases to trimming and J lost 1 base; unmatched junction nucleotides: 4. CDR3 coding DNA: TGTGCCAGCAGCCAAGATTTCAGCGGGAGGAACACCGGGGAGCTGTTTTTT. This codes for CASSQDFSGRNTGELFF.

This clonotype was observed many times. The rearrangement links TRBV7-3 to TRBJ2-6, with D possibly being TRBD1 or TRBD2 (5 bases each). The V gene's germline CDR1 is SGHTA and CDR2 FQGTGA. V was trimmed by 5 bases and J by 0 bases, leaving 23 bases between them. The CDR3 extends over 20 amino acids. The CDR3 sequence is CASSLGTTSLFPSGANVLTF. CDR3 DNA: TGTGCCAGCAGCCTAGGGACCACCTCTCTGTTTCCCTCTGGGGCCAACGTCCTGACTTTC. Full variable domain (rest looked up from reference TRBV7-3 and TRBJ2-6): GAGVSQTPSNKVTEKGKYVELRCDPISGHTALYWYRQSLGQGPEFLIYFQGTGAADDSGLPNDRFFAVRPEGSVSTLKIQRTERGDSAVYLCASSLGTTSLFPSGANVLTFGAGSRLTVL.

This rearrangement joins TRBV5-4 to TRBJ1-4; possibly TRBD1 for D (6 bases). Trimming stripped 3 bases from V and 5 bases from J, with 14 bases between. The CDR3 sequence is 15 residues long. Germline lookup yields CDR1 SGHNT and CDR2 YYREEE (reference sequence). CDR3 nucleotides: TGTGCCAGCAGCTGGAAGGGGGGCCAAAATGAAAAACTGTTTTTT. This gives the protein CASSWKGGQNEKLFF.

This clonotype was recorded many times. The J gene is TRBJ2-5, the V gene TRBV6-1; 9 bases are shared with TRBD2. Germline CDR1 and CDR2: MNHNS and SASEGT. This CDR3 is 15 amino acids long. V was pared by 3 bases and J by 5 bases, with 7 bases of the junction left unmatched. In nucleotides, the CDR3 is TGTGCCAGCAGTGACCTCGGGACTAGCATGGAGACCCAGTACTTC. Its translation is CASSDLGTSMETQYF.

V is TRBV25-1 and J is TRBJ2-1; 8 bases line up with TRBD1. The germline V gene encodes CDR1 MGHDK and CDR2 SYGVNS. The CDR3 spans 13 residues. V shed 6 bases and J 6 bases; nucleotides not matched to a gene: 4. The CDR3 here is CASRRTGRNEQFF. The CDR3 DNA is TGTGCCAGCAGACGGACAGGGCGCAATGAGCAGTTCTTC.

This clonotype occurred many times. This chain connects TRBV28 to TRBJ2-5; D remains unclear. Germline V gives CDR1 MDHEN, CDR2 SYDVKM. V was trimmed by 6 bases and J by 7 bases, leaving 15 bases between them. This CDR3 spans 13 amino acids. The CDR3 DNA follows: TGTGCCAGCAGCACCCCCTTTCCAGGGACCCAGTACTTC. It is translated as CASSTPFPGTQYF.

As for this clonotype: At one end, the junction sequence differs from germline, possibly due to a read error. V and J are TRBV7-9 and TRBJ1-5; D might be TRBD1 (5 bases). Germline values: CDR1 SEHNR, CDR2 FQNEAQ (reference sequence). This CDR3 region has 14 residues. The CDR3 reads CASSQGARGQPQHF. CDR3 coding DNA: TGCGCCAGCAGCCAAGGGGCCCGAGGGCAGCCCCAGCATTTT.

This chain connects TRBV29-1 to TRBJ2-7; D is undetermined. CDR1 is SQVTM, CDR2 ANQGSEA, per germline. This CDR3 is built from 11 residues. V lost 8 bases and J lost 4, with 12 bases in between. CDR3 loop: CSYTHGYEQYF. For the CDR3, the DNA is TGCAGCTACACACACGGTTACGAGCAGTACTTC.

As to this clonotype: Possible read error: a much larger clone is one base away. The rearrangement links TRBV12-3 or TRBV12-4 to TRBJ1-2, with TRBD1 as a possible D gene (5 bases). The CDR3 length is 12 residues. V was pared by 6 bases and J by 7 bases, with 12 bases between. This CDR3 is CASSWGSGGYTF. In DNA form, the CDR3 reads TGTGCCAGCAGCTGGGGGAGTGGTGGCTACACCTTC.

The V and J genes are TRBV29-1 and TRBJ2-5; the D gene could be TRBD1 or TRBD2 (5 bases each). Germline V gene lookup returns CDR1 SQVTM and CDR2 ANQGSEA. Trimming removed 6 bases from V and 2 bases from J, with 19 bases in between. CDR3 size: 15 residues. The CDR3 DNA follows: TGCAGCGTAGGGGAGATTGGCGCGGGTCAAGAGACCCAGTACTTC. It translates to CSVGEIGAGQETQYF.

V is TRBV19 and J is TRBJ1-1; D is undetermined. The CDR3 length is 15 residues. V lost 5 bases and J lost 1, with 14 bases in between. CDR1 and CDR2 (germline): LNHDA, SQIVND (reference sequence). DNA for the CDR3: TGTGCCAGTAGTGCATCGACATATAAGAACACTGAAGCTTTCTTT. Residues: CASSASTYKNTEAFF.

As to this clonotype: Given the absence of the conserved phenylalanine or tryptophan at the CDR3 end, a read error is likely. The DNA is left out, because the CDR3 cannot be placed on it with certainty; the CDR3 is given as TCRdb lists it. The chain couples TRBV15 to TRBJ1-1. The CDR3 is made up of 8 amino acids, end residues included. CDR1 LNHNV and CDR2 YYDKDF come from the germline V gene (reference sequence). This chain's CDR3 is CATSRAIG.

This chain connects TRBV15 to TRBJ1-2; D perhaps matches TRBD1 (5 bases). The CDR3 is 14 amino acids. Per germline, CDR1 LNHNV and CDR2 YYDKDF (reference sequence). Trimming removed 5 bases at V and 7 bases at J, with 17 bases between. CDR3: CATSPQRGASGYTF. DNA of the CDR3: TGTGCCACCAGCCCGCAAAGGGGCGCGAGTGGCTACACCTTC.

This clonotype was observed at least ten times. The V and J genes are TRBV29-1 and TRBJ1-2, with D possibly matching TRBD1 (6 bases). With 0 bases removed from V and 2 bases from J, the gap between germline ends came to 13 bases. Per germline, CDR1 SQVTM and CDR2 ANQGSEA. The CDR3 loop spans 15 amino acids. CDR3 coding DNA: TGCAGCGTTGAAGATACTAAGGGGGTCAACTATGGCTACACCTTC. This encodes CSVEDTKGVNYGYTF.

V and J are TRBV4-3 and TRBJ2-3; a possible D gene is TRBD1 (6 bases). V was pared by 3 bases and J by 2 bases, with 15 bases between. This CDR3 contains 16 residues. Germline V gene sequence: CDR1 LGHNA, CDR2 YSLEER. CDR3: CASSHLRGQFTDTQYF. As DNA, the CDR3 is TGCGCCAGCAGCCACCTACGAGGACAGTTCACAGATACGCAGTATTTT.

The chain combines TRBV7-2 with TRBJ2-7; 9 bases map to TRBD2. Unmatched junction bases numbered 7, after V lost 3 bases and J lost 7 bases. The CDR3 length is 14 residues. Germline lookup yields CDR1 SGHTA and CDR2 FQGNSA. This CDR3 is CASSFDSSGGEQYF. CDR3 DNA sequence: TGTGCCAGCAGCTTCGACTCGAGCGGGGGGGAGCAGTACTTC.

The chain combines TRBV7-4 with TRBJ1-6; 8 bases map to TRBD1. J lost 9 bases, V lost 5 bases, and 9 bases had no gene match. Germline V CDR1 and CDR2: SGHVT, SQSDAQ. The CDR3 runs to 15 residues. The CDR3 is CASSGPTGESSPLHF. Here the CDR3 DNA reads TGTGCCAGCAGCGGCCCGACAGGGGAGAGTTCACCCCTCCACTTT.

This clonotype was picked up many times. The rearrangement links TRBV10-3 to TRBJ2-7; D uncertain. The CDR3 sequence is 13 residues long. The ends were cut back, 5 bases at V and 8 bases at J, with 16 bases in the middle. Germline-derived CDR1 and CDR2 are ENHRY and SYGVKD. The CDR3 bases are TGTGCCATCAGTCCCCTACCGGAAGGGCAGCAGTACTTC. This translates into CAISPLPEGQQYF.

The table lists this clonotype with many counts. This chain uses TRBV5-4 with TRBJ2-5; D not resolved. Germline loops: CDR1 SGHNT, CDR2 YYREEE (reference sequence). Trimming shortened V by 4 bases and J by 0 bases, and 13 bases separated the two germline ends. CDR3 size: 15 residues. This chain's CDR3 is CASSPSTDHQETQYF. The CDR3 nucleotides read TGTGCCAGCAGCCCGAGTACAGATCACCAAGAGACCCAGTACTTC.